Here is one TCR beta chain with its context. Profiled with immunoSEQ multiplex PCR; TCRdb holds only in-frame clones, not every one. The sample has under 85,000 clones; around 84% are singletons. This specimen comes from a study of OX40 agonist ivuxolimab in advanced cancers. Background on the study: Ivuxolimab doses were 0.01, 0.1, 0.3, 1.5, 3 or 10 mg/kg every 2 weeks. Prior therapy, whether anti-PD-1, anti-PD-L1 or anti-CTLA-4, was allowed, and 30% to 40% had some.

Trimming took off 4 bases at V and 6 bases at J, with 15 bases between the two ends. Per the germline V gene, CDR1 is SEHNR and CDR2 is FQNEAQ (reference sequence). This CDR3 region has 14 residues. Systemic immunosuppression or a history of autoimmune disease excluded patients. Here the sequenced sample was CD4+ or CD8+ T cells sorted from blood, taken in a trial of the OX40 agonist ivuxolimab. The genes are TRBV7-9 and TRBJ1-1; no reliable D call. The sequence was obtained from an adult with an advanced solid tumor such as melanoma, head and neck, liver or kidney cancer. CDR3 nucleotides: TGTGCCAGCAGCTACGTACAGAGGGCTCCTGAAGCTTTCTTT. Translation: CASSYVQRAPEAFF. The full variable domain, completed using reference TRBV7-9 and TRBJ1-1, is DTGVSQNPRHKITKRGQNVTFRCDPISEHNRLYWYRQTLGQGPEFLTYFQNEAQLEKSRLLSDRFSAERPKGSFSTLEIQRTEQGDSAMYLCASSYVQRAPEAFFGQGTRLTVV.